This is a list of T cell receptor beta chains from one sample in a study of shared clonotypes between healthy human individuals. Libraries were prepared by immunoSEQ multiplex PCR; TCRdb keeps only in-frame clonotypes and omits some of them. The table records approximately 2,000,000 clones, 85% to 95% of them present only once. Sequences were obtained from naive CD4+ T cells from PBMCs. These receptors were obtained from a man aged 18 to 29 in good health. Some clones in this sample may be carry-over from other donors' samples. Each CDR3 is given with its conserved first and last residue. D genes are given only for firm matches. Size is stated for part of the rows, as once, few or many counts, or as a class when the clone is expanded.

D gene | clone size | J gene | V gene | CDR3 protein | CDR3 DNA
- | - | TRBJ2-1 | TRBV6-1 | CASSVQRSSYNEQFF | TGTGCCAGCAGTGTACAGCGGAGCTCCTACAATGAGCAGTTCTTC
- | - | TRBJ2-6 | TRBV7-2 | CASSPQGSGANVLTF | TGTGCCAGCAGCCCCCAGGGGTCTGGGGCCAACGTCCTGACTTTC
- | few | TRBJ1-3 | TRBV18 | CASSEGGGGNTIYF | TGTGCCAGCTCTGAGGGAGGTGGTGGAAACACCATATATTTT
- | - | TRBJ2-3 | TRBV4-3 | CASSQSPTDTQYF | TGCGCCAGCAGCCAATCCCCAACAGATACGCAGTATTTT
- | - | TRBJ2-1 | TRBV30 | CAWSPPYNEQFF | TGTGCCTGGAGTCCCCCCTACAATGAGCAGTTCTTC
- | - | TRBJ2-5 | TRBV2 | CASRKDTTPGAQYF | TGTGCCAGCAGGAAGGACACGACGCCAGGGGCCCAGTACTTC
TRBD1 | - | TRBJ2-7 | TRBV18 | CASTRTGSMSSEQYF | TGTGCCAGCACCCGGACAGGGTCGATGAGTAGCGAGCAGTACTTC
TRBD1 | - | TRBJ1-2 | TRBV5-8 | CASSLRPTGAGYGYTF | TGTGCCAGCAGCCTAAGACCGACAGGGGCGGGGTATGGCTACACCTTC
TRBD1 | once | TRBJ1-1 | TRBV10-3 | CAISEPGTGGTEAFF | TGTGCCATCAGTGAGCCAGGGACAGGGGGCACTGAAGCTTTCTTT
TRBD2 | - | TRBJ2-3 | TRBV7-9 | CASSRRETSADTQYF | TGTGCCAGCAGCCGACGAGAGACTAGCGCAGATACGCAGTATTTT
- | - | TRBJ1-1 | TRBV12-5 | CASGRAGFLAAFF | TGTGCTAGTGGTCGGGCAGGGTTTTTGGCGGCTTTCTTT
TRBD1 | - | TRBJ2-7 | TRBV19 | CASSSPRDSYYEQYF | TGTGCCAGTAGTAGCCCCCGGGACAGCTACTACGAGCAGTACTTC
- | - | TRBJ2-3 | TRBV5-4 | CASSSNWGLETDTQYF | TGTGCCAGCAGTTCGAACTGGGGACTTGAGACAGATACGCAGTATTTT
- | once | TRBJ1-1 | TRBV10-1 | CASSGQRNTEAFF | TGCGCCAGCAGTGGACAGAGGAACACTGAAGCTTTCTTT
- | - | TRBJ2-7 | TRBV7-3 | CASSPTPRAYEQYF | TGTGCCAGCAGCCCAACCCCTAGAGCTTACGAGCAGTACTTC
TRBD2 | - | TRBJ2-7 | TRBV7-2 | CASSLVRVSSGGSYEQYF | TGTGCCAGCAGCTTAGTACGGGTATCAAGCGGGGGCTCCTACGAGCAGTACTTC
- | - | TRBJ2-2 | TRBV9 | CASSPVPGELFF | TGTGCCAGCAGCCCAGTCCCGGGGGAGCTGTTTTTT
- | once | TRBJ1-1 | TRBV27 | CDVTEENTEAFF | TGTGATGTAACCGAGGAGAACACTGAAGCTTTCTTT
- | - | TRBJ2-3 | TRBV5-4 | CASSLRQGRGDTQYF | TGTGCCAGCAGCTTGCGGCAGGGGAGGGGAGATACGCAGTATTTT
- | - | TRBJ2-5 | TRBV10-1 | CASSESGETQYF | TGCGCCAGCAGTGAGTCGGGAGAGACCCAGTACTTC
- | once | TRBJ2-5 | TRBV18 | CASSPVYGSQETQYF | TGTGCCAGCTCACCCGTATATGGCAGCCAAGAGACCCAGTACTTC
- | - | TRBJ1-1 | TRBV7-9 | CASSLRRNTEAFF | TGTGCCAGCAGCTTAAGACGTAACACTGAAGCTTTCTTT